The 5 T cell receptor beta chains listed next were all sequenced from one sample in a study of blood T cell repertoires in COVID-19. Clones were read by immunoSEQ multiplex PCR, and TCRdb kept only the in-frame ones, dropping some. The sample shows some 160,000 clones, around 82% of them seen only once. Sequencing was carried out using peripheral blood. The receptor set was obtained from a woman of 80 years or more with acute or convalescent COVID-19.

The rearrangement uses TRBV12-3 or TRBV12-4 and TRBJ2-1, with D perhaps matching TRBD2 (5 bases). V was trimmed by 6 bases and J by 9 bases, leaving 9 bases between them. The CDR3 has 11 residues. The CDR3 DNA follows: TGTGCCAGCAGGACTACGAGTGAGCAGTTCTTC. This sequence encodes CASRTTSEQFF.

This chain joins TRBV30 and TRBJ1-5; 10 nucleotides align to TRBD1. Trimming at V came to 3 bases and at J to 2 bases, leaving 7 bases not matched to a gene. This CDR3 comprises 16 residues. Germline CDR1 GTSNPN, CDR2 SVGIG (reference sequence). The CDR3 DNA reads TGTGCCTGGAGCTCCGGGACAGGGGATGGCAATCAGCCCCAGCATTTT. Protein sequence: CAWSSGTGDGNQPQHF.

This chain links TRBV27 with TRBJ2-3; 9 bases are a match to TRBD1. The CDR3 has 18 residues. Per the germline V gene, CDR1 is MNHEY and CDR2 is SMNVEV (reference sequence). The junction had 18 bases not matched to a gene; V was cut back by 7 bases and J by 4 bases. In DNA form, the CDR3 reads TGTGCCAGCACTAAGATCCTAACACCGGGACAGGGTCCAGATACGCAGTATTTT. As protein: CASTKILTPGQGPDTQYF.

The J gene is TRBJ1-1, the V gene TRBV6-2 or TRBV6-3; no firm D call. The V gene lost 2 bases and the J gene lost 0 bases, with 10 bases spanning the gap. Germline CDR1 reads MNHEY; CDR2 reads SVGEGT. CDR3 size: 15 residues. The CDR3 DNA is TGTGCCAGCAGTTACCGTCGCGGAATGAACACTGAAGCTTTCTTT. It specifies CASSYRRGMNTEAFF.

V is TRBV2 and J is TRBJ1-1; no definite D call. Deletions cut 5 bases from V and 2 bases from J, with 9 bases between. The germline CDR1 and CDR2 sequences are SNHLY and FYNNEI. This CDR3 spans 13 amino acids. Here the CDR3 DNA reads TGTGCCAGCAGTACTTTATTAAACACTGAAGCTTTCTTT. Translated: CASSTLLNTEAFF. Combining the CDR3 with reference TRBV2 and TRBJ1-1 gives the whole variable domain EPEVTQTPSHQVTQMGQEVILRCVPISNHLYFYWYRQILGQKVEFLVSFYNNEISEKSEIFDDQFSVERPDGSNFTLKIRSTKLEDSAMYFCASSTLLNTEAFFGQGTRLTVV.